This T cell receptor beta chain is drawn from a study of pediatric ulcerative colitis. General study points: In rectum, acute severe colitis had expanded clones and less diversity. Blood samples from two patients yielded substantially fewer templates and were excluded from blood-rectal overlap analysis.

V lost 2 bases and J lost 2; bases outside the gene matches: 5. The CDR3 is made up of 16 amino acids. Germline CDR1 reads SEHNR; CDR2 reads FQNEAQ (reference sequence). This clone came up a few times. Its target is not known. Each sample received Survey-level depth of up to 500,000 reads. The protocol was immunoSEQ multiplex PCR, while the TCRdb copy is restricted to in-frame clones and leaves out a portion. Among roughly 54,000 clones listed, over 70% were seen once. Material: blood. The J gene is TRBJ1-3, the V gene TRBV7-9; 8 bases are a match to TRBD1. This receptor was identified in a boy aged 5 to 17 who was a control in a study of pediatric ulcerative colitis. The CDR3 DNA reads as TGTGCCAGCAGCTTAACCCTGACAGGGGCTGGAAACACCATATATTTT. Its protein product is CASSLTLTGAGNTIYF.